This T cell receptor (beta chain) was captured in a study of cytomegalovirus exposure and HLA in healthy donors. Study conclusions and caveats: CMV serostatus was the only recorded immune exposure for donors.

The PCR employed 60 Vbeta primers together with 13 Jbeta primers. TCRdb keeps only in-frame clones here, not all; method: immunoSEQ multiplex PCR. In the table there are roughly 240,000 clones, about 85% of which are singletons. In the case of this clone: Antigen unknown.

This CDR3 comprises 15 residues. CDR1 and CDR2 (germline): SGHRS, YFSETQ. V lost 4 bases and J 6 bases, leaving 17 bases between the germline ends. The sequence came from a girl aged 2-10 years in good health and CMV-seronegative. The sample consisted of PBMCs. The V call is TRBV5-1, the J call TRBJ2-1; possibly TRBD1 for D (6 bases). The CDR3 spells CASSPVRGAVNEQFF. The CDR3 DNA sequence: TGCGCCAGCAGCCCGGTCAGGGGCGCGGTCAATGAGCAGTTCTTC.